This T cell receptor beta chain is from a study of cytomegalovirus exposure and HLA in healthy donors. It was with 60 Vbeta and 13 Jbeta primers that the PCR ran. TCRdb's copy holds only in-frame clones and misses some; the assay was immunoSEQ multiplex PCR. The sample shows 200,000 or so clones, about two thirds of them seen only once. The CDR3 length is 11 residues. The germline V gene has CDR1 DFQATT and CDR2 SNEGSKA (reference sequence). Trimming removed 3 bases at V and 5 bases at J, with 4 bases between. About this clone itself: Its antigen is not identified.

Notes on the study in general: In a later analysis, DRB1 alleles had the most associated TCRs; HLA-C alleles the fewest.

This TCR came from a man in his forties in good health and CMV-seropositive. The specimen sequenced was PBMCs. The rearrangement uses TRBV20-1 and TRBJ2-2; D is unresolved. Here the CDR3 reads CSASGTGELFF. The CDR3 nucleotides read TGCAGTGCTAGCGGTACCGGGGAGCTGTTTTTT.